This TCR beta chain was obtained from a study of cytomegalovirus exposure and HLA in healthy donors. In the study overall: Researchers found that approximately 77% of around 400 genotyped donors fell within the Caucasian-associated ancestry cluster.

Broader study findings: With later analysis, a missense DCLRE1C variant became linked to TCR beta V- and J-gene trimming. Researchers counted around 160 TCR beta chains as cytomegalovirus-associated.

The PCR used 60 Vbeta and 13 Jbeta primers. Repertoires were generated with immunoSEQ multiplex PCR, while TCRdb's copy carries only in-frame clones and drops some. This sample has more than 100,000 clones, with roughly 80% found just once. Donors sampled were nominally healthy, though unrecorded immune exposures were likely. Germline V lookup: CDR1 LGHNA, CDR2 YNFKEQ. There are 18 residues in the CDR3. The ends were cut back, 0 bases at V and 2 bases at J, with 20 bases in the middle. Notes on this clone: What it binds is unknown.

The material sequenced was PBMCs. The source is a female donor in good health and CMV-seropositive. The chain has TRBV4-2 and TRBJ2-7; D is possibly TRBD2 (6 bases). The CDR3 protein is CASSQDLGVAATTYEQYF. In nucleotides, the CDR3 is TGTGCCAGCAGCCAAGATCTCGGGGTAGCGGCCACCACCTACGAGCAGTACTTC.